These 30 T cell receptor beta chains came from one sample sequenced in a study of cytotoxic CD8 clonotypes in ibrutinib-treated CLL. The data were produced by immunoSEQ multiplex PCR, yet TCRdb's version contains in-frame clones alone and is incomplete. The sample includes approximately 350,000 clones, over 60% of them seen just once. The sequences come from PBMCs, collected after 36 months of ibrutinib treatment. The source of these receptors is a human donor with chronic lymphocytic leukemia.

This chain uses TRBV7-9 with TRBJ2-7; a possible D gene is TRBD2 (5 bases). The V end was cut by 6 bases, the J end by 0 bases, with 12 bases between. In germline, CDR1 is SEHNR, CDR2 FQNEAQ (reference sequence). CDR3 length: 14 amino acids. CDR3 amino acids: CASSRAVTSYEQYF. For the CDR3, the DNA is TGTGCCAGCAGTCGAGCGGTGACCTCCTACGAGCAGTACTTC.

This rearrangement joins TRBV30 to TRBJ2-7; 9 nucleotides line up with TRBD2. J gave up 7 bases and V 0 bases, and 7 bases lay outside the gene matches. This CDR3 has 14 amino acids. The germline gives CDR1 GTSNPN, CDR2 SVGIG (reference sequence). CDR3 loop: CAWSVLCGRGEQYF. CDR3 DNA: TGTGCCTGGAGTGTACTTTGCGGGAGGGGAGAGCAGTACTTC.

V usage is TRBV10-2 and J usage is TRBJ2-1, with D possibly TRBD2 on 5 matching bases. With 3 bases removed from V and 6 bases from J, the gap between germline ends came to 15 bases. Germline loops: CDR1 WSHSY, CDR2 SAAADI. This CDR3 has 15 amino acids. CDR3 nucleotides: TGCGCCAGCAGTGATACGGGGATCCAGGCCAATGAGCAGTTCTTC. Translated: CASSDTGIQANEQFF.

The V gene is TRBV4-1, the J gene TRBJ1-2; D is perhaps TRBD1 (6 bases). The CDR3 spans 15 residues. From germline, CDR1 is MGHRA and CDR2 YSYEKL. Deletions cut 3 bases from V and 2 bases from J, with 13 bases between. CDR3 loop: CASSHPRQENYGYTF. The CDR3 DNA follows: TGCGCCAGCAGCCACCCACGACAGGAGAACTATGGCTACACCTTC.

The DNA for the CDR3 is TGTGCCAGCAGCTTTCGCGAGGGGGTCTACGAGCAGTACTTC. Its protein product is CASSFREGVYEQYF. V gene TRBV7-8 combines with J gene TRBJ2-7, with a possible D match to TRBD1 (6 bases). Germline-derived CDR1 and CDR2 are SGHVS and FQNEAQ. Trimming cost V 3 bases and J 3 bases, with 12 bases left between them. The CDR3 is 14 amino acids.

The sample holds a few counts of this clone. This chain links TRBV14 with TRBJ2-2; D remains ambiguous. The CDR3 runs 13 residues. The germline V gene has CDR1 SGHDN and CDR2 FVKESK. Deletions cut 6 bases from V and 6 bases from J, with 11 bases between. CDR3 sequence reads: CASRQLMAGELFF. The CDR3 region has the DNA TGTGCCAGCAGGCAGCTGATGGCCGGGGAGCTGTTTTTT.

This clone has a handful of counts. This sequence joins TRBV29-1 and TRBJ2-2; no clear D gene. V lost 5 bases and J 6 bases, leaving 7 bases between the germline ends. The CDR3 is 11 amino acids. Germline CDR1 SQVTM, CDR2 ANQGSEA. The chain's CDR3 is CSVNAAGELFF. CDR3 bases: TGCAGCGTTAATGCGGCCGGGGAGCTGTTTTTT.

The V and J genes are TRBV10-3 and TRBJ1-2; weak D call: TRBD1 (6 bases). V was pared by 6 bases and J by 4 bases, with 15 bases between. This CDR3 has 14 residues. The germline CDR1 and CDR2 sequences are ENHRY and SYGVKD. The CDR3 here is CAIRGGGLFYGYTF. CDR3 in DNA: TGTGCCATCAGAGGAGGGGGTCTCTTCTATGGCTACACCTTC.

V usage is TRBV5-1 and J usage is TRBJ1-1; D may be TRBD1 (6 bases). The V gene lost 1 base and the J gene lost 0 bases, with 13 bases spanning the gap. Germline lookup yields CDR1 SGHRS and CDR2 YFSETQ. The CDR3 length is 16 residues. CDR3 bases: TGCGCCAGCAGCTTGAACCCGACAGGAATGAACACTGAAGCTTTCTTT. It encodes CASSLNPTGMNTEAFF.

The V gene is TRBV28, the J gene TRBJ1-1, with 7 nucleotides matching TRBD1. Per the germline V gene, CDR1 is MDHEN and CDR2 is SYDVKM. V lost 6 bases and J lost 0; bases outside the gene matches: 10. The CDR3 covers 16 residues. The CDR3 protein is CASSPTWTGLNTEAFF. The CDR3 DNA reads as TGTGCCAGCAGCCCAACTTGGACAGGACTGAACACTGAAGCTTTCTTT.

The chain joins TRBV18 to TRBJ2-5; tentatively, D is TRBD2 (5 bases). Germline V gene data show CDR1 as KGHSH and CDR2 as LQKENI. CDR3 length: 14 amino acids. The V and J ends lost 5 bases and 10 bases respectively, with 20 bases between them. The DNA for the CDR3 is TGTGCCAGCTCAACCACTAGGTCCCAAGAGTTCCAGTACTTC. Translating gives CASSTTRSQEFQYF.

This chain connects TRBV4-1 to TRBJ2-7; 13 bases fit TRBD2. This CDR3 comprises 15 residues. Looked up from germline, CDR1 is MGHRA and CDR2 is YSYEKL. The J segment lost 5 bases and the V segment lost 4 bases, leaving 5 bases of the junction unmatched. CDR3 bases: TGCGCCAGCAGCCCGCTGGGACTAGCGGGGAACGAGCAGTACTTC. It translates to CASSPLGLAGNEQYF.

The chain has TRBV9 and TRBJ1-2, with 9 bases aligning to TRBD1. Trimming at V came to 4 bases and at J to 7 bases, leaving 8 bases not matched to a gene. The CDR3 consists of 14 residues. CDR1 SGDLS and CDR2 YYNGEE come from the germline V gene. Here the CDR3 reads CASSPTGTGIGYTF. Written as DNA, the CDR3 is TGTGCCAGCAGCCCGACCGGGACAGGGATTGGCTACACCTTC.

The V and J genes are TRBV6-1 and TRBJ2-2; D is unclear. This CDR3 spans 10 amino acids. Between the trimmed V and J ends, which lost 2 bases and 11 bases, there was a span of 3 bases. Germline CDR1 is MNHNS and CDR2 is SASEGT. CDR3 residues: CASSEPELFF. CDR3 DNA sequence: TGTGCCAGCAGTGAACCAGAGCTGTTTTTT.

The CDR3 protein is CATSRLGQAYEQYF. CDR3 bases: TGTGCCACCAGCAGATTAGGACAGGCCTACGAGCAGTACTTC. The chain combines TRBV15 with TRBJ2-7; 7 bases align to TRBD1. The length of the CDR3 is 14 residues. CDR1 and CDR2 (germline): LNHNV, YYDKDF (reference sequence). V lost 2 bases, J lost 2 bases, and 3 bases stayed unmatched. Supplemented by reference TRBV15 and TRBJ2-7, the full variable domain reads DAMVIQNPRYQVTQFGKPVTLSCSQTLNHNVMYWYQQKSSQAPKLLFHYYDKDFNNEADTPDNFQSRRPNTSFCFLDIRSPGLGDTAMYLCATSRLGQAYEQYFGPGTRLTVT.

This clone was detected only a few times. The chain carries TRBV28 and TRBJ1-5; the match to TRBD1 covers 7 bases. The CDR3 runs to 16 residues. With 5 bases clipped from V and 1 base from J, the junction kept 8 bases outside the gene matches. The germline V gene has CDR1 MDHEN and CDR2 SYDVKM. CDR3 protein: CASSVEGTESNQPQHF. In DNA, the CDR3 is TGTGCCAGCAGTGTTGAAGGGACAGAGAGCAATCAGCCCCAGCATTTT.

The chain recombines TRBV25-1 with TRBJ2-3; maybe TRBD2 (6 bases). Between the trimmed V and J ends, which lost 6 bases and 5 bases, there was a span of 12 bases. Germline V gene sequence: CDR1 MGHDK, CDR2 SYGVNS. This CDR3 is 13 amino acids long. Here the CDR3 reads CASRAGGVDTQYF. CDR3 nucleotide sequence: TGTGCCAGCAGGGCGGGCGGGGTAGATACGCAGTATTTT.

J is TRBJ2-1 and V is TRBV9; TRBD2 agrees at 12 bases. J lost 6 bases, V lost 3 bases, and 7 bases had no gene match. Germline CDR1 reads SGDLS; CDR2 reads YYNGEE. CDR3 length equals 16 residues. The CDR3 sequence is CASSAPTSGSFNEQFF. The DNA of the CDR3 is TGTGCCAGCAGCGCGCCGACTAGCGGGAGTTTCAATGAGCAGTTCTTC.

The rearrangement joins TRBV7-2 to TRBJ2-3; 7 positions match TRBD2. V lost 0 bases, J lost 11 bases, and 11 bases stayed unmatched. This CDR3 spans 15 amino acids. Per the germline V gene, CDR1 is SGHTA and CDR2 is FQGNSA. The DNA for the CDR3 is TGTGCCAGCAGCTTAGCGCTGGGGGAGGGCCCTGGGCAGTATTTT. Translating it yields CASSLALGEGPGQYF.

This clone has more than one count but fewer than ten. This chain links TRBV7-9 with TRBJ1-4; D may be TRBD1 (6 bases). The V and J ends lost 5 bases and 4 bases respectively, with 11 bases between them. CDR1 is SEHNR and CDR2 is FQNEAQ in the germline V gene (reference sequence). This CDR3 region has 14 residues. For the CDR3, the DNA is TGTGCCAGCAGCCCTGACAGGATTAATGAAAAACTGTTTTTT. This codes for CASSPDRINEKLFF.

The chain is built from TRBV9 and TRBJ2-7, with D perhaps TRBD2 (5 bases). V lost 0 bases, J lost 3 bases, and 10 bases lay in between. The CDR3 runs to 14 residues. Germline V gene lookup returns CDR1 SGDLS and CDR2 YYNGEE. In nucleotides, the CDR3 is TGTGCCAGCAGCGTAGGGGCTAGCCACTACGAGCAGTACTTC. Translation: CASSVGASHYEQYF. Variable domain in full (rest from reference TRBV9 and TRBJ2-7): DSGVTQTPKHLITATGQRVTLRCSPRSGDLSVYWYQQSLDQGLQFLIQYYNGEERAKGNILERFSAQQFPDLHSELNLSSLELGDSALYFCASSVGASHYEQYFGPGTRLTVT.

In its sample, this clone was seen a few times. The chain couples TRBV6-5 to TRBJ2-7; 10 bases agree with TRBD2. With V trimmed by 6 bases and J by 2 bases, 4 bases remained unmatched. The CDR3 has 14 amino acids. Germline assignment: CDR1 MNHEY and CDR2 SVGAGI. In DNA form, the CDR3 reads TGTGCCAGCAGCCCTAGCGGGGGAACCTACGAGCAGTACTTC. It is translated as CASSPSGGTYEQYF.

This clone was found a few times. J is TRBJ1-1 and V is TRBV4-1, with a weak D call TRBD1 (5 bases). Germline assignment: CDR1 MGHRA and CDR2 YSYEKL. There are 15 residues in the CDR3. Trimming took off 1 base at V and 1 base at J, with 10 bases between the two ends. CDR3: CASSQAGTKNTEAFF. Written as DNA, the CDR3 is TGCGCCAGCAGCCAAGCCGGGACCAAGAACACTGAAGCTTTCTTT.

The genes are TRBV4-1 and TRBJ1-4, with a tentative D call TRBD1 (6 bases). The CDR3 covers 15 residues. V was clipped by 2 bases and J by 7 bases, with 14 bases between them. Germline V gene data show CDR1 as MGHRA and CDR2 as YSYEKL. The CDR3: CASSQSTGKGEKLFF. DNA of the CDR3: TGCGCCAGCAGCCAATCAACAGGGAAAGGTGAAAAACTGTTTTTT.

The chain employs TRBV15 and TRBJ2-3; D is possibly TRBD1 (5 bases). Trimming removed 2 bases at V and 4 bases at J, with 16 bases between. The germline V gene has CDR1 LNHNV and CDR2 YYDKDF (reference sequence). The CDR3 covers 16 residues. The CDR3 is CATSRTIGQGADTQYF. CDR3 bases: TGTGCCACCAGCAGAACAATCGGGCAGGGCGCAGATACGCAGTATTTT.

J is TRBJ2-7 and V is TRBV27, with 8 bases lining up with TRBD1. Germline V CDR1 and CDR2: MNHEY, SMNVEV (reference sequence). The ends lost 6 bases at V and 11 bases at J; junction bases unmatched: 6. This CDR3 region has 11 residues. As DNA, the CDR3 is TGTGCCAGCAGCCAGACAGGGGTAGAGTACTTC. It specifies CASSQTGVEYF.

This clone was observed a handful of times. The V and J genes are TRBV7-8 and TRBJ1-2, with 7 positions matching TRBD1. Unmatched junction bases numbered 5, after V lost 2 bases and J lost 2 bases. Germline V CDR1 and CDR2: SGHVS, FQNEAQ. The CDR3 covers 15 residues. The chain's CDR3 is CASSLYPGQNYGYTF. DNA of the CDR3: TGTGCCAGCAGCTTATACCCGGGACAGAACTATGGCTACACCTTC.

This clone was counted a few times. CDR3 DNA: TGTGCCAGCAGGCGGGACAGTGTTTATGGCTACACCTTC. It codes for CASRRDSVYGYTF. The J gene is TRBJ1-2, the V gene TRBV6-6, with 7 bases lining up with TRBD1. Germline V lookup: CDR1 MNHNY, CDR2 SVGAGI (reference sequence). The CDR3 consists of 13 residues. V lost 6 bases, J lost 5 bases, and 6 bases stayed unmatched.

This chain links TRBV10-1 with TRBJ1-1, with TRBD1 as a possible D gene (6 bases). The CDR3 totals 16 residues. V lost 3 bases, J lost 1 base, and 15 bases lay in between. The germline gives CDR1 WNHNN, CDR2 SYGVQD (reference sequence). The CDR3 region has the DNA TGCGCCAGCAGTGATCGGGCAGGGACAACGAACACTGAAGCTTTCTTT. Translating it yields CASSDRAGTTNTEAFF.

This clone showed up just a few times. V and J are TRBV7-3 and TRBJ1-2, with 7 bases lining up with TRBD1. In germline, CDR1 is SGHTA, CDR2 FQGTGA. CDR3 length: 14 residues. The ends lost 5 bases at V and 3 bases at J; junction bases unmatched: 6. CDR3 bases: TGTGCCAGCAGCAAAACAGGGGAGGACTATGGCTACACCTTC. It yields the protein CASSKTGEDYGYTF.